The text below deals with one TCR beta chain. The antigen is unknown. This entry belongs to a study of OX40 agonist ivuxolimab in advanced cancers. Study in general: Patients received intravenous ivuxolimab every 2 weeks at 0.01 to 10 mg/kg.

Using immunoSEQ multiplex PCR, the repertoire was profiled, and TCRdb retains in-frame clones only, with some absent. The sample lists 35,000 or so clones; roughly four fifths were seen once. Findings of the study overall: At 0.1 to 3.0 mg/kg, CD4+ and CD8+ blood T cells expanded clonally by week 6.

CDR1 is ENHRY, CDR2 SYGVKD, per germline. CDR3 length: 12 residues. V was shortened by 6 bases and J by 4 bases, with 7 bases between the two germline ends. Blood got drawn at baseline, again on cycle 4 day 1, and then on cycle 7 day 1. The source is an adult with an advanced solid tumor such as melanoma, head and neck, liver or kidney cancer. This specimen consisted of CD4+ or CD8+ T cells sorted from blood, obtained in a trial of the OX40 agonist ivuxolimab. J is TRBJ2-1 and V is TRBV10-3; D is uncertain. For the CDR3, the DNA is TGTGCCATCAGACCTGGTTACAATGAGCAGTTCTTC. Its protein product is CAIRPGYNEQFF.